This TCR beta chain was retrieved from a study of blood T cell repertoires in COVID-19. Looking at the study overall: The United States, Italy and Spain were the sources of the acute and convalescent COVID-19 samples. Nucleic acid was either cDNA or gDNA, and it came from T cells, B-cell-depleted T cells, or PBMCs.

Original processing methods: Reference gene primer amplification gave nucleated cell count estimates. Using immunoSEQ multiplex PCR, the repertoire was profiled, and TCRdb retains in-frame clones only, with some absent. V, J and clone size derive from that table, while D and trimming were established from the DNA sequence. The sample has 200,000 to 250,000 clones, roughly 85% seen once; the top ten hold about 3.2%. Per the germline V gene, CDR1 is MNHEY and CDR2 is SMNVEV (reference sequence). The V segment lost 7 bases and the J segment 4 bases; nucleotides outside the gene matches: 21. The CDR3 is made up of 18 amino acids.

V gene TRBV27 combines with J gene TRBJ2-7; TRBD2 matches at 8 bases. Sequencing input: peripheral blood. The receptor's source is a woman between 18 and 29 years old with acute or convalescent COVID-19. The chain's CDR3 is CASMGAAGGIFSRYEQYF. The CDR3 nucleotides read TGTGCCAGCATGGGGGCGGCGGGGGGAATATTTAGTCGGTACGAGCAGTACTTC.